This T cell receptor beta chain is from a study of T cell repertoires in cytomegalovirus infection. TCRdb used MiXCR to reprocess the reads, holding one entry per CDR3 protein. Here the sample spans roughly 640,000 distinct CDR3 sequences, 20% to 25% being singletons. The sequence was collected from a human donor in good health (CMV status not recorded). Some clones in this sample may be carry-over from other donors' samples. The sample consisted of CD8+ T cells from PBMCs.

As DNA, the CDR3 is TGTGCCAGCAGCCAGCCGGGACCCAACTACGAGCAGTACTTC. Translation gives CASSQPGPNYEQYF. The chain recombines TRBV14 with TRBJ2-7; the D call may be TRBD1 or TRBD2 (5 bases each). V dropped 3 bases and J dropped 3 bases, with 12 bases sitting between them. Germline loops: CDR1 SGHDN, CDR2 FVKESK. This CDR3 is built from 14 residues.